This T cell receptor beta chain derives from a study of T cell responses to AZD1222 COVID-19 vaccine (dated by TCRdb to the early 2020s). Some background on the complete study: AZD1222 recipients with second doses at about 4 weeks or about 12 weeks were pooled, because spike-specific TCR depth and breadth did not differ between schedules. TCR sequencing was performed for fewer than 250 trial participants, of whom 200 to 210 were given two doses of AZD1222 and around 25 were given two doses of MenACWY control vaccine. Enrollment into the trials was organized by age into subgroups of 18-55, 56-69 and 70-plus years, and those subgroups contained about 150, 27 and 61 TCR-sequenced participants, respectively.

Measured from the cysteine to the phenylalanine, the CDR3 is 15 residues long. CDR3 DNA is the only sequence kept; it has 45 bases, read in frame from the first base. Trimming costs V 2 bases and J 2 bases, and their ends lie 11 bases apart. Sequences LGHDT (CDR1) and YNNKEL (CDR2) are obtained from the germline V gene (reference sequence). Study-wide conclusions, independent of this receptor: The vaccine-associated CD4 TCRs covered the entire spike protein, and the dominant responses fell in regions 160-218 and 743-854. Epitopes outside the regions mutated in the B.1.351 and B.1.1.7 variants were reportedly recognized by nearly half of the unique spike-specific TCRs. After two AZD1222 doses, spike-specific TCR breadth and depth were significantly higher than at day 0 and than in MenACWY recipients. Participants were mostly white British and included more females than males, and it was suggested by the authors that clonal diversity may have been underestimated. Conclusions about previously exposed vaccinees are limited, since just 5 or 6 AZD1222 recipients were seropositive for SARS-CoV-2 at baseline. Because no day 14 peak-response samples were available, repertoires were characterized only after the peak T cell response. In the small 56-69-year group, the increase in depth fell short of significance, most likely because of low power.

What the time point label conveys for this sample: baseline before first vaccination. Samples from vaccinated people were obtained from the UK trials COV001 and COV002, which included a single-blind randomized controlled phase 2/3 trial of AZD1222 (ChAdOx1 nCoV-19) in healthy adults. Trial participant PBMC samples were collected at day 0 and day 28 after the second dose for TCRbeta chain sequencing. The CDR3 regions of human TCRbeta chains were analyzed by immunosequencing. The authors' analysis ran thus. TCRs in the repertoires were compared against a reference library of SARS-CoV-2-specific TCRs that had been generated with the MIRA antigen-specificity platform. Breadth meant the fraction of unique TCRs that were SARS-CoV-2-associated, whereas depth meant the fraction of total T cells that were SARS-CoV-2-associated. Using the MIRA data, each spike-specific TCR was assigned both to the spike region to which the TCR was reactive and to a CD4 or CD8 class. Log10-transformed breadth and depth values were compared by one-way ANOVA with Sidak's multiple comparisons tests. The table was pulled from immuneACCESS by TCRdb, which kept in-frame rearrangements only. Such tables lose some clones; where checked, under half of the loss comes from unresolved V genes, and the rest has no known cause. The DNA was the basis for D and trimming; V, J and clone size are from that table. The sample records just under 95,000 clones, roughly 93% of which are singletons. 20% to 25% of the sample goes to the ten largest clones.

For this clone: The antigen it recognizes is unknown. Base qualities are not provided; no much larger clone lies one nucleotide away.

Sequencing used peripheral blood, obtained on day 0 of AZD1222 vaccination. The V gene is TRBV3-1 (or the pseudogene TRBV3-2) and the J gene is TRBJ2-3, with no confidently assigned D gene. This clonotype originated in an adult in good health. The CDR3 in this case is CASSQNPLSTDTQYF. The base sequence is TGTGCCAGCAGCCAAAACCCCCTTTCCACAGATACGCAGTATTTT.